The 11 T cell receptor beta chains below were found in one sample sequenced in a study of T cells expressing NK-cell markers. TCRdb processed the 5' RACE reads again and assigns one entry to each CDR3 protein, with no DNA. Here the sample table reports about 370,000 distinct CDR3 sequences. The specimen sequenced was blood T cells: a sorted CD56 or NKG2C T cell subset, CD4+ or CD8+ T cells, or bulk PBMC T cells (not recorded which). Source of these receptors: a woman aged 50 to 60 in good health.

The V and J genes are TRBV9 and TRBJ1-1. Per germline, CDR1 SGDLS and CDR2 YYNGEE. The CDR3 is made up of 14 amino acids. CDR3 sequence: CASSPRGTRSEAFF.

V is TRBV6-5 and J is TRBJ2-1; with no DNA, the TCRdb D assignment of TRBD1 cannot be verified. Germline V gene data show CDR1 as MNHEY and CDR2 as SVGAGI. CDR3 size: 14 residues. The CDR3 region is CASRPPGQGLGLFF.

The J gene is TRBJ2-7, the V gene TRBV12-3 or TRBV12-4; no DNA is available, so the TRBD1 call from TCRdb remains unchecked. The length of the CDR3 is 14 residues. The CDR3 loop reads CASSFQGGRYEQYF.

The chain is built from TRBV4-1 and TRBJ2-3; TCRdb's D call of TRBD2 is untestable without DNA. The germline CDR1 and CDR2 sequences are MGHRA and YSYEKL. This CDR3 region has 17 residues. The CDR3 spells CASSLPRSGSSTDTQYF.

The genes are TRBV12-3 or TRBV12-4 and TRBJ2-2. The CDR3 covers 11 residues. The CDR3 here is CASSLSWELFF.

This chain uses TRBV5-1 with TRBJ2-3; with no DNA, the TCRdb D assignment of TRBD2 cannot be verified. The CDR3 is 14 residues long. Germline loops: CDR1 SGHRS, CDR2 YFSETQ. CDR3 region: CASSLEVWEDTQYF.

V gene TRBV6-1 combines with J gene TRBJ2-6; TCRdb's D gene call, TRBD1, goes unchecked for lack of DNA. Germline V CDR1 and CDR2: MNHNS, SASEGT. The CDR3 has 15 amino acids. The CDR3 here is CATGTGFSGANVLTF.

The chain recombines TRBV12-3 or TRBV12-4 with TRBJ1-6; TCRdb calls TRBD1, which cannot be checked without DNA. The CDR3 loop spans 14 amino acids. CDR3: CASTVTIGESPLHF.

The J gene is TRBJ1-1, the V gene TRBV5-1. Germline CDR1 reads SGHRS; CDR2 reads YFSETQ. This CDR3 is 15 amino acids long. CDR3 loop: CASSAPERMNTEAFF.

The V call is TRBV27, the J call TRBJ2-1; the D call from TCRdb, TRBD2, cannot be confirmed without DNA. The CDR3 length is 14 residues. Germline-derived CDR1 and CDR2 are MNHEY and SMNVEV (reference sequence). CDR3 protein: CASSLSGSVGLQFF.

The genes are TRBV9 and TRBJ2-5; without DNA, the TCRdb call of TRBD1 cannot be checked. The germline V gene has CDR1 SGDLS and CDR2 YYNGEE. This CDR3 has 15 amino acids. The chain's CDR3 is CASSITGTRQETQYF.